This note documents a single T cell receptor beta chain sequence. Its target is unknown. The study enrolled healthy HIV-negative adults without recent acute infections or vaccinations as donors. Deletions cut 4 bases from V and 4 bases from J, with 15 bases between. This CDR3 spans 15 amino acids. Germline V CDR1 and CDR2: SGHTS, YDEGEE. The source of the sample is a study of shared clonotypes between healthy human individuals. Some clones are missing from TCRdb's copy, which holds only in-frame ones; the method was immunoSEQ multiplex PCR. The top ten clones hold under 0.45% of a sample with millions of clones, 93% of them seen once. Study-wide points: The naive CD4 repertoires of a few donors were compared, and approximately 4.7% of clonotypes were shared.

The sample consisted of naive CD4+ T cells from PBMCs. Noted subset: CD45RA+ positively selected. The chain uses TRBV5-8 and TRBJ1-3; no definite D call. This receptor was identified in a man younger than 30 in good health. Some clones in this sample may be carry-over from other donors' samples. The CDR3 here is CASSRSGVGGNTIYF. The CDR3 nucleotides read TGTGCCAGCAGCCGTTCCGGGGTCGGGGGAAACACCATATATTTT. Combining the CDR3 with reference TRBV5-8 and TRBJ1-3 gives the whole variable domain EAGVTQSPTHLIKTRGQQATLRCSPISGHTSVYWYQQALGLGLQFLLWYDEGEERNRGNFPPRFSGRQFPNYSSELNVNALELEDSALYLCASSRSGVGGNTIYFGEGSWLTVV.